This T cell receptor beta chain was captured in a study of siplizumab effects on memory and regulatory T cells (dated by TCRdb to between 2018 and 2020). Study-level background: The study examined how the anti-CD2 antibody siplizumab affects alloreactive T-cell subsets in allogeneic mixed lymphocyte reactions built from human PBMCs. Broad study findings and their caveats: Roughly 75-95% of proliferating CD4+ or CD8+ clones could not be assigned a naive or memory phenotype. Sequences below about 10^-5 frequency were poorly captured, so only a minor fraction of alloreactive clones could be mapped to unstimulated subsets. The suppressive function of proliferating Tregs from siplizumab cultures was not functionally confirmed. The cumulative frequency of alloreactive sequences that could be traced back to unstimulated CD4+ memory T cells was significantly reduced by siplizumab. Among mappable alloreactive CD4+ clones, the Treg-derived fraction averaged about 70% with siplizumab versus about 27% in control reactions. Unstimulated naive T cells appeared to be more diverse than memory T cells, and naive cells seemed to make a substantial contribution to the alloresponse.

As concerns this clone: It lacks a known antigen. No base-level quality is on record; no much larger clone is a single base apart.

The germline V gene encodes CDR1 SGHVS and CDR2 FNYEAQ. From the cysteine through the phenylalanine, the CDR3 covers 15 amino acids. The kept DNA is CDR3 alone, 45 bases in frame from the first base. The germline V end is reduced by 5 bases and the J end by 4 bases; junction bases left unmatched: 8. TCRbeta CDR3 sequencing was performed on sorted unstimulated T cells and on proliferating T cells recovered from mixed lymphocyte reactions. Fresh whole blood from some ten HLA-typed healthy donors was used as the source from which PBMCs were isolated. The receptor library was made with the immunoSEQ multiplex PCR assay. Roughly 100,000 TCR templates per sample were assayed by the deep sequencing platform. Genomic DNA extracted from sorted T cells was the material used for TCRbeta CDR3 sequencing. In the original analysis: The R programming language was used for clonal analysis of the TCRbeta CDR3 data. Alloreactive CD4+ and CD8+ clones were identified by comparing unstimulated samples to CFSE-low samples taken after the reaction. Regulatory or non-regulatory origin was assigned to alloreactive CD4+ clones by matching of sequences to sorted unstimulated Treg and non-Treg repertoires. TCRdb re-hosts the immuneACCESS table, in-frame sequences only. Its copies lack some clones; in the studies checked, an unresolved V gene accounts for under half of them, and the cause for the rest is not known. V and J calls and clone size are as listed in that table; D and trimming were resolved from the DNA. Here the sample has roughly 120,000 clones; just under 95% occur a single time. The ten largest clonotypes hold 1.3% of the sample.

The clonotype comes from a human donor in good health. The chain is assembled from TRBV7-6 and TRBJ2-7, with 10 middle bases fitting TRBD1. The sequencing sample was made of CD4+ T cells sorted from blood. CDR3 protein: CASSLEGTGVYEQYF. The DNA sequence is TGTGCCAGCAGCCTAGAAGGGACAGGGGTTTACGAGCAGTACTTC.